The 17 T cell receptor beta chains reported below all come from one sample, sequenced in a study of cytomegalovirus exposure and HLA in healthy donors. Sequencing was performed with immunoSEQ multiplex PCR; in TCRdb, only in-frame clones are kept and a portion is missing. The table lists approximately 260,000 clones, 75% to 90% of them singletons. The sequenced material came from PBMCs. These receptor sequences come from a woman aged 25 to 39 in good health and CMV-seropositive.

The chain recombines TRBV11-3 with TRBJ2-7, with D possibly being TRBD2 (5 bases). V was clipped by 1 base and J by 2 bases, with 18 bases between them. There are 17 residues in the CDR3. Germline V CDR1 and CDR2: SGHNT, YENEEA. CDR3 protein: CASSLVGSAMNTYEQYF. CDR3 in DNA: TGTGCCAGCAGCTTAGTTGGTAGCGCGATGAATACCTACGAGCAGTACTTC.

This clone was seen just once. The J gene is TRBJ2-1, the V gene TRBV1; TRBD2, the table's D call, lacks a check against the DNA. TRBV1 is a pseudogene locus. The CDR3 spans 22 residues. In nucleotides, the CDR3 is TGCACCAGCAGCCAAGTATCAGCGGGAGGGCCGGGCCGTTTGAGCTCCTACAATGAGCAGTTCTTC. Residues: CTSSQVSAGGPGRLSSYNEQFF.

The CDR3 loop is CASSRQGNTIYF. CDR3 nucleotide sequence: TGTGCCAGCAGTCGACAGGGGAACACCATATATTTT. This rearrangement joins TRBV7-2 to TRBJ1-3; 8 bases match TRBD1. J lost 7 bases, V lost 6 bases, and 2 bases had no gene match. The CDR3 sequence is 12 residues long. Germline V gives CDR1 SGHTA, CDR2 FQGNSA.

This chain connects TRBV7-9 to TRBJ1-1, with a possible D match to TRBD1 (6 bases). Germline assignment: CDR1 SEHNR and CDR2 FQNEAQ (reference sequence). The CDR3 runs to 15 residues. Trimming cost V 7 bases and J 7 bases, with 22 bases left between them. For the CDR3, the DNA is TGTGCCAGCATCCCCTTTGGGGAGGGACACCTTGAAGCTTTCTTT. Encoded protein: CASIPFGEGHLEAFF.

The chain couples TRBV2 to TRBJ2-5; tentative D call: TRBD2 (6 bases). The germline gives CDR1 SNHLY, CDR2 FYNNEI. This CDR3 contains 14 residues. The V gene lost 4 bases and the J gene lost 3 bases, with 12 bases spanning the gap. The CDR3 DNA reads as TGTGCCAGCAGTGGGGCTAGCGCCGAAGAGACCCAGTACTTC. Translated, it gives CASSGASAEETQYF.

V is TRBV5-1 and J is TRBJ2-4; 14 bases align to TRBD2. This CDR3 region has 15 residues. CDR1 is SGHRS, CDR2 YFSETQ, per germline. Trimming cost V 0 bases and J 8 bases; bases outside gene matches: 1. This CDR3 is CASSLGLAGGDIQYF. CDR3 DNA sequence: TGCGCCAGCAGCTTGGGACTAGCGGGGGGGGACATTCAGTACTTC.

The chain employs TRBV18 and TRBJ2-2; 7 nucleotides agree with TRBD2. Germline V gives CDR1 KGHSH, CDR2 LQKENI. The length of the CDR3 is 15 residues. Trimming cost V 2 bases and J 4 bases; bases outside gene matches: 4. The CDR3 DNA reads TGTGCCAGCTCACCAGGACTAGGCGGCACCGGGGAGCTGTTTTTT. Translated, it gives CASSPGLGGTGELFF.

The chain uses TRBV5-1 and TRBJ2-5; 8 positions agree with TRBD2. The germline gives CDR1 SGHRS, CDR2 YFSETQ. The CDR3 runs to 15 residues. The J segment lost 2 bases and the V segment lost 1 base, leaving 4 bases of the junction unmatched. Written as DNA, the CDR3 is TGCGCCAGCAGCTTGAATTTAGCGGGGCAAGAGACCCAGTACTTC. Its protein is CASSLNLAGQETQYF.

The gene calls are TRBV7-6 and TRBJ1-2, with a possible D match to TRBD1 (5 bases). This CDR3 is 13 amino acids long. Trimming pared 4 bases from V and 4 bases from J, leaving 10 bases between. Germline V CDR1 and CDR2: SGHVS, FNYEAQ. For the CDR3, the DNA is TGTGCCAGCAGCTCCGCCGGGGGCTATGGCTACACCTTC. It codes for CASSSAGGYGYTF.

The chain combines TRBV19 with TRBJ1-4; 8 bases agree with TRBD1. Germline lookup yields CDR1 LNHDA and CDR2 SQIVND (reference sequence). Germline trimming cut 5 bases from V and 4 bases from J; bases unmatched to any gene: 3. This CDR3 comprises 14 residues. The CDR3 loop reads CASSGQGNNEKLFF. The CDR3 nucleotides are TGTGCCAGTAGTGGACAGGGAAATAATGAAAAACTGTTTTTT. Full variable domain (rest looked up from reference TRBV19 and TRBJ1-4): DGGITQSPKYLFRKEGQNVTLSCEQNLNHDAMYWYRQDPGQGLRLIYYSQIVNDFQKGDIAEGYSVSREKKESFPLTVTSAQKNPTAFYLCASSGQGNNEKLFFGSGTQLSVL.

This chain connects TRBV5-1 to TRBJ1-1, with D possibly TRBD1 on 6 matching bases. Germline CDR1 reads SGHRS; CDR2 reads YFSETQ. CDR3 length equals 16 residues. The V and J ends lost 3 bases and 5 bases respectively, with 20 bases between them. The CDR3 DNA is TGCGCCAGCAGCTCGAGACCACAGGGAAGCATTACTGAAGCTTTCTTT. Translating gives CASSSRPQGSITEAFF. Drawing the rest from reference TRBV5-1 and TRBJ1-1, the complete variable domain is KAGVTQTPRYLIKTRGQQVTLSCSPISGHRSVSWYQQTPGQGLQFLFEYFSETQRNKGNFPGRFSGRQFSNSRSEMNVSTLELGDSALYLCASSSRPQGSITEAFFGQGTRLTVV.

V is TRBV27 and J is TRBJ1-1; 7 nucleotides line up with TRBD1. CDR1 and CDR2 from the germline V gene are MNHEY and SMNVEV (reference sequence). This CDR3 contains 18 residues. The V and J ends lost 3 bases and 6 bases, in that order; junction bases with no gene match: 19. The CDR3 here is CASSFKGIGDSGIAEAFF. The DNA for the CDR3 is TGTGCCAGCAGTTTTAAAGGCATCGGGGACAGCGGTATTGCTGAAGCTTTCTTT.

This sequence joins TRBV18 and TRBJ2-2; 8 nucleotides agree with TRBD1. V gave up 1 base and J gave up 5 bases; unmatched junction bases: 3. This CDR3 region has 15 residues. Germline V gives CDR1 KGHSH, CDR2 LQKENI. The CDR3 protein is CASSPQRQGTGELFF. The CDR3 bases are TGTGCCAGCTCACCACAACGACAGGGGACCGGGGAGCTGTTTTTT.

The V call is TRBV30, the J call TRBJ1-2; tentatively, D is TRBD1 (5 bases). The CDR3 extends over 14 amino acids. Trimming took 3 bases from V and 3 from J, leaving 14 bases between them. The germline V gene has CDR1 GTSNPN and CDR2 SVGIG (reference sequence). The CDR3 sequence: CAWRESTVHYGYTF. In DNA, the CDR3 is TGTGCCTGGAGGGAGTCGACAGTCCACTATGGCTACACCTTC.

This rearrangement joins TRBV30 to TRBJ2-7, with 10 bases lining up with TRBD2. The CDR3 contains 12 residues. Trimming took 3 bases from V and 9 from J; bases not matched to a gene: 5. The V gene's germline CDR1 is GTSNPN and CDR2 SVGIG (reference sequence). The CDR3 sequence: CAWSSGRASQYF. CDR3 sequence (DNA): TGTGCCTGGAGCAGCGGGAGGGCCTCGCAGTACTTC.

V is TRBV9 and J is TRBJ2-5, with 7 bases matching TRBD2. The CDR3 totals 17 residues. Germline V gene lookup returns CDR1 SGDLS and CDR2 YYNGEE. V was clipped by 0 bases and J by 1 base; unmatched bases: 9. The CDR3 sequence is CASSVGLGAGSQETQYF. For the CDR3, the DNA is TGTGCCAGCAGCGTAGGTTTGGGAGCGGGATCCCAAGAGACCCAGTACTTC.

This chain joins TRBV28 and TRBJ2-1; D unclear. Germline assignment: CDR1 MDHEN and CDR2 SYDVKM. The CDR3 sequence is 15 residues long. Trimming removed 6 bases at V and 1 base at J, with 13 bases between. The CDR3 sequence is CASRQSQLSYNEQFF. For the CDR3, the DNA is TGTGCCAGCAGACAGTCCCAATTATCCTACAATGAGCAGTTCTTC.